This T cell receptor (beta chain) was obtained from a study of T cells after yellow fever vaccination. Each CDR3 protein is one row after TCRdb ran MiXCR on the 5' RACE reads. The table shows a few hundred thousand distinct CDR3 sequences, with 6.9% occurring only once. This clonotype originated in a man between 25 and 39 years old who received the YFV17D yellow fever vaccine. The sequencing here drew on CD4+ T cells sorted from PBMCs, taken 15 days after the yellow fever booster vaccination.

The CDR3 spells CASSAHGNTEAFF. CDR3 in DNA: TGTGCCAGCAGCGCGCACGGCAACACTGAAGCTTTCTTT. V gene TRBV9 combines with J gene TRBJ1-1; D unresolved. The germline gives CDR1 SGDLS, CDR2 YYNGEE. This CDR3 spans 13 amino acids. V was shortened by 3 bases and J by 2 bases, with 8 bases between the two germline ends.